One sample yielded the 9 T cell receptor beta chains listed below, sequenced in a study of blood T cell repertoires in COVID-19. Sequenced by immunoSEQ multiplex PCR; TCRdb stores in-frame clones only, minus some. There are 210,000 or so clones in the sample; just over 85% occur only once, and nearly 4.5% lies in the top ten. Specimen: peripheral blood. Receptor source: a man aged 50 to 59 with acute or convalescent COVID-19.

The rearrangement joins TRBV5-1 to TRBJ1-2; TRBD1 agrees at 8 bases. This CDR3 has 13 amino acids. Germline V gene sequence: CDR1 SGHRS, CDR2 YFSETQ. The ends lost 4 bases at V and 5 bases at J; junction bases unmatched: 4. The CDR3 sequence: CASSVTGGYGYTF. The CDR3 bases are TGCGCCAGCAGCGTTACAGGGGGTTATGGCTACACCTTC. Combining the CDR3 with reference TRBV5-1 and TRBJ1-2 gives the whole variable domain KAGVTQTPRYLIKTRGQQVTLSCSPISGHRSVSWYQQTPGQGLQFLFEYFSETQRNKGNFPGRFSGRQFSNSRSEMNVSTLELGDSALYLCASSVTGGYGYTFGSGTRLTVV.

This clone has only a few counts. The chain uses TRBV9 and TRBJ1-2, with D unclear. Germline CDR1 reads SGDLS; CDR2 reads YYNGEE. This CDR3 is 13 amino acids long. Between the trimmed V and J ends, which lost 2 bases and 6 bases, there was a span of 11 bases. CDR3 amino acids: CASSVYGEDGYTF. CDR3 nucleotides: TGTGCCAGCAGCGTCTACGGGGAAGATGGCTACACCTTC.

Only one count was recorded for this clone. In DNA form, the CDR3 reads TGTGCCAGCAGCTCAAACAGGGGGGGGAACACTGAAGCTTTCTTT. As protein: CASSSNRGGNTEAFF. This chain connects TRBV7-8 to TRBJ1-1; 8 nucleotides line up with TRBD1. After removal of 4 bases from V and 1 base from J, the junction contained 5 bases not matched to a gene. The germline gives CDR1 SGHVS, CDR2 FQNEAQ. This CDR3 is 15 amino acids long. Together with reference TRBV7-8 and TRBJ1-1, the CDR3 gives the full variable domain: GAGVSQSPRYKVAKRGQDVALRCDPISGHVSLFWYQQALGQGPEFLTYFQNEAQLDKSGLPSDRFFAERPEGSVSTLKIQRTQQEDSAVYLCASSSNRGGNTEAFFGQGTRLTVV.

This rearrangement joins TRBV5-1 to TRBJ2-1; a possible D gene is TRBD2 (6 bases). The CDR3 consists of 16 residues. Deletions cut 1 base from V and 0 bases from J, with 11 bases between. Per germline, CDR1 SGHRS and CDR2 YFSETQ. The CDR3 is CASSLTGLSSYNEQFF. The DNA for the CDR3 is TGCGCCAGCAGCTTGACGGGACTCTCCTCCTACAATGAGCAGTTCTTC. The full variable domain, completed using reference TRBV5-1 and TRBJ2-1, is KAGVTQTPRYLIKTRGQQVTLSCSPISGHRSVSWYQQTPGQGLQFLFEYFSETQRNKGNFPGRFSGRQFSNSRSEMNVSTLELGDSALYLCASSLTGLSSYNEQFFGPGTRLTVL.

V is TRBV5-6 and J is TRBJ2-2; D is perhaps TRBD1 (6 bases). Trimming pared 4 bases from V and 5 bases from J, leaving 18 bases between. There are 16 residues in the CDR3. From germline, CDR1 is SGHDT and CDR2 YYEEEE. In nucleotides, the CDR3 is TGTGCCAGCAGCCGGATGGGGGCGCCTAAGACCGGGGAGCTGTTTTTT. Its translation is CASSRMGAPKTGELFF.

The gene calls are TRBV7-9 and TRBJ1-3, with TRBD1 as a possible D gene (5 bases). The ends were cut back, 0 bases at V and 2 bases at J, with 8 bases in the middle. This CDR3 region has 15 residues. Per germline, CDR1 SEHNR and CDR2 FQNEAQ (reference sequence). The CDR3 reads CASSLALGPGNTIYF. CDR3 in DNA: TGTGCCAGCAGCTTAGCCCTGGGGCCTGGAAACACCATATATTTT.

DNA of the CDR3: TGTGCCAGTAGTGTAGGGGGCCTCATGAACACTGAAGCTTTCTTT. Residues: CASSVGGLMNTEAFF. The J gene is TRBJ1-1, the V gene TRBV19; 7 positions agree with TRBD1. The germline V gene has CDR1 LNHDA and CDR2 SQIVND (reference sequence). The J segment lost 0 bases and the V segment lost 5 bases, leaving 6 bases of the junction unmatched. This CDR3 region has 15 residues.

This chain uses TRBV7-9 with TRBJ1-1; weak D call: TRBD1 (6 bases). V shed 2 bases and J shed 8 bases, with 15 bases lying between them. Germline CDR1 SEHNR, CDR2 FQNEAQ (reference sequence). The CDR3 covers 14 residues. DNA for the CDR3: TGTGCCAGCAGCTTAACGTCCGCGGACAGCGAAGCTTTCTTT. Translated: CASSLTSADSEAFF.

The chain has TRBV7-2 and TRBJ2-3; TRBD2 is a possible D gene (6 bases). V gave up 4 bases and J gave up 4 bases, with 12 bases separating them. CDR1 is SGHTA and CDR2 is FQGNSA in the germline V gene. The length of the CDR3 is 14 residues. The CDR3 region is CASSSRGYPDTQYF. The DNA of the CDR3 is TGTGCCAGCAGCTCACGGGGGTATCCAGATACGCAGTATTTT.